The entry that follows covers one TCR beta chain sequence. Its antigen remains unidentified. The authors kept the mixed lymphocyte reaction cells in coculture at 37°C for approximately 6 days. The method was immunoSEQ multiplex PCR; TCRdb's version includes in-frame clones alone and lacks a portion of them. Of 15,000 to 20,000 clones in the sample, 45% to 60% were seen once. The data were obtained in a study of siplizumab effects on memory and regulatory T cells. Study findings and constraints: Researchers could map only a minor fraction of alloreactive clones to unstimulated subsets.

CDR1 and CDR2 (germline): ENHRY, SYGVKD. The CDR3 consists of 13 residues. V lost 5 bases and J lost 7; bases outside the gene matches: 3. The specimen sequenced was CFSE-low (dividing) CD4+ T cells sorted from an allogeneic mixed lymphocyte reaction. This rearrangement joins TRBV10-3 to TRBJ1-4; the match to TRBD1 covers 8 bases. The TCR originated in a human donor in good health; the cells came from an allogeneic mixed lymphocyte reaction. The CDR3 DNA sequence: TGTGCCATCAGTCTGGACAGGGCTGAAAAACTGTTTTTT. Translated: CAISLDRAEKLFF.